Listed here are 26 T cell receptor beta chains from one sample, sequenced in a study of CD8+CD57+ T cells in acquired aplastic anemia. Both TCR beta VDJ combination and CDR3 sequence profiling were carried out. Genomic DNA was the template for this profiling. TCRdb redid the calling of the reads with MiXCR, one entry per CDR3 protein. The sample holds around 170,000 distinct CDR3 sequences, roughly half seen once. Patients chosen for sequencing had CD8+CD57+ cells that had expanded, as shown by flow cytometry. The sequencing input was sorted CD4+, CD8+, or CD8+CD57+ T cells (not recorded which) from PBMCs. These receptors were taken from a human donor with aplastic anemia.

The chain links TRBV7-6 to TRBJ2-3; 9 nucleotides agree with TRBD2. The ends lost 5 bases at V and 2 bases at J; junction bases unmatched: 2. Germline V CDR1 and CDR2: SGHVS, FNYEAQ. The CDR3 is made up of 14 amino acids. The CDR3 region is CASSRGGATDTQYF. The CDR3 nucleotides are TGTGCCAGCAGCCGCGGGGGGGCCACAGATACGCAGTATTTT.

The chain combines TRBV7-9 with TRBJ1-2; D is ambiguous. Per the germline V gene, CDR1 is SEHNR and CDR2 is FQNEAQ (reference sequence). With 5 bases removed from V and 7 bases from J, the gap between germline ends came to 11 bases. The CDR3 spans 12 residues. The CDR3 here is CASSHDPVGYTF. CDR3 in DNA: TGTGCCAGCAGCCACGATCCGGTTGGCTACACCTTC.

This clonotype showed up many times. The rearrangement uses TRBV3-1 and TRBJ2-3; D gene ambiguous. Germline values: CDR1 LGHDT, CDR2 YNNKEL (reference sequence). This CDR3 spans 11 amino acids. Trimming left V 2 bases short and J 5 bases short, with 2 bases between. Written as DNA, the CDR3 is TGTGCCAGCAGCCAACGAGATACGCAGTATTTT. Amino acid sequence: CASSQRDTQYF.

The chain joins TRBV7-3 to TRBJ1-6; no reliable D call. The V and J ends lost 4 bases and 9 bases respectively, with 10 bases between them. This CDR3 is 13 amino acids long. Germline CDR1 reads SGHTA; CDR2 reads FQGTGA. The CDR3 protein is CASSWRDSSPLHF. The CDR3 DNA sequence: TGTGCCAGCAGCTGGCGGGATTCTTCACCCCTCCACTTT.

This clonotype was counted a single time. A much bigger clone sits one base away, suggesting this may be a read error. V is TRBV11-1 and J is TRBJ2-4; the match to TRBD2 covers 7 bases. The CDR3 has 16 residues. Germline values: CDR1 SGHAT, CDR2 FQDESV (reference sequence). The CDR3 DNA is TGTGCCAGCAGCTTAGCCATGGCAGGGAGGGAAAACACTCAGTACTTC. Its translation is CASSLAMAGRENTQYF. Drawing the rest from reference TRBV11-1 and TRBJ2-4, the complete variable domain is EAEVAQSPRYKITEKSQAVAFWCDPISGHATLYWYRQILGQGPELLVQFQDESVVDDSQLPKDRFSAERLKGVDSTLKIQPAELGDSAMYLCASSLAMAGRENTQYFGAGTRLSVL.

The sample holds a few counts of this clonotype. The V and J genes are TRBV19 and TRBJ2-5; D remains ambiguous. Germline V gene sequence: CDR1 LNHDA, CDR2 SQIVND (reference sequence). This CDR3 has 13 amino acids. V was pared by 6 bases and J by 1 base, with 9 bases between. CDR3 bases: TGTGCCAGTAGCCCCTCTAGCCAAGAGACCCAGTACTTC. Protein: CASSPSSQETQYF.

This clonotype was picked up one time. V is TRBV19 and J is TRBJ2-1, with D possibly matching TRBD2 (6 bases). V was pared by 3 bases and J by 10 bases, with 10 bases between. The CDR3 covers 12 residues. Per the germline V gene, CDR1 is LNHDA and CDR2 is SQIVND (reference sequence). CDR3 amino acids: CASSMERVEQFF. The CDR3 nucleotides read TGTGCCAGTAGTATGGAGCGGGTCGAGCAGTTCTTC.

This clonotype has just a few counts. V is TRBV29-1 and J is TRBJ1-6; D is unclear. V was cut by 5 bases and J by 2 bases, with 10 bases left in between. The V gene's germline CDR1 is SQVTM and CDR2 ANQGSEA. CDR3 length: 14 residues. CDR3 in DNA: TGCAGCGTTAAGGAATCGACCTATAATTCACCCCTCCACTTT. The encoded protein is CSVKESTYNSPLHF.

The V and J genes are TRBV24-1 and TRBJ1-5; 7 bases are a match to TRBD1. CDR3 size: 17 residues. The trim removed 3 bases at V and 2 bases at J, leaving 9 bases unmatched. Looked up from germline, CDR1 is KGHDR and CDR2 is SFDVKD. The CDR3 loop reads CATSDRPRGSGNQPQHF. CDR3 DNA: TGTGCCACCAGTGATCGACCCAGGGGGAGCGGCAATCAGCCCCAGCATTTT.

The chain is built from TRBV7-2 and TRBJ1-6; maybe TRBD1 (6 bases). The germline V gene has CDR1 SGHTA and CDR2 FQGNSA. The CDR3 runs to 15 residues. The V end was cut by 4 bases, the J end by 2 bases, with 9 bases between. CDR3 amino acids: CASSSDRTYNSPLHF. The DNA of the CDR3 is TGTGCCAGCAGCTCGGACAGAACCTATAATTCACCCCTCCACTTT.

The gene calls are TRBV7-4 and TRBJ2-1; 7 positions match TRBD2. This CDR3 comprises 15 residues. The junction had 8 bases not matched to a gene; V was cut back by 5 bases and J by 4 bases. Germline V gene sequence: CDR1 SGHVT, CDR2 SQSDAQ. The CDR3 region is CASSVEVSGYNEQFF. CDR3 in DNA: TGTGCCAGCAGCGTAGAGGTTAGCGGGTACAATGAGCAGTTCTTC.

The V gene is TRBV9, the J gene TRBJ1-1; D perhaps matches TRBD1 (5 bases). This CDR3 is 15 amino acids long. V lost 0 bases and J 7 bases, leaving 16 bases between the germline ends. Per germline, CDR1 SGDLS and CDR2 YYNGEE. The DNA for the CDR3 is TGTGCCAGCAGCGTAGCTACGGGGAGGGGCGGTGAAGCTTTCTTT. Translation gives CASSVATGRGGEAFF. Filled out from reference TRBV9 and TRBJ1-1, the complete variable domain reads DSGVTQTPKHLITATGQRVTLRCSPRSGDLSVYWYQQSLDQGLQFLIQYYNGEERAKGNILERFSAQQFPDLHSELNLSSLELGDSALYFCASSVATGRGGEAFFGQGTRLTVV.

The chain carries TRBV11-1 and TRBJ1-2, with a weak D call TRBD1 (6 bases). V shed 5 bases and J shed 8 bases, with 27 bases lying between them. Per the germline V gene, CDR1 is SGHAT and CDR2 is FQDESV (reference sequence). The CDR3 contains 17 residues. This CDR3 is CASSPTLSVTGTWGYTF. CDR3 in DNA: TGTGCCAGCAGCCCTACCCTCTCAGTTACAGGGACGTGGGGCTACACCTTC.

This rearrangement joins TRBV29-1 to TRBJ2-1, with D unresolved. Germline values: CDR1 SQVTM, CDR2 ANQGSEA. The V and J ends lost 7 bases and 1 base respectively, with 2 bases between them. The CDR3 has 10 amino acids. CDR3 amino acids: CSASYNEQFF. For the CDR3, the DNA is TGCAGCGCATCCTACAATGAGCAGTTCTTC.

The V and J genes are TRBV15 and TRBJ2-1, with D tentatively TRBD1 (6 bases). Trimming took off 2 bases at V and 4 bases at J, with 18 bases between the two ends. The CDR3 is 17 residues long. CDR1 and CDR2 from the germline V gene are LNHNV and YYDKDF (reference sequence). The CDR3 here is CATSRPGGQLLYNEQFF. CDR3 nucleotide sequence: TGTGCCACCAGCAGACCGGGCGGACAGCTCCTTTACAATGAGCAGTTCTTC.

The V gene is TRBV10-1, the J gene TRBJ2-1; D might be TRBD2 (6 bases). The CDR3 contains 11 residues. Trimming removed 6 bases at V and 7 bases at J, with 7 bases between. CDR1 WNHNN and CDR2 SYGVQD come from the germline V gene (reference sequence). In nucleotides, the CDR3 is TGCGCCAGCAGAAGCGGGAATGAGCAGTTCTTC. It yields the protein CASRSGNEQFF.

This chain links TRBV19 with TRBJ1-1; possible D gene TRBD1, 5 bases. Germline CDR1 is LNHDA and CDR2 is SQIVND (reference sequence). The CDR3 sequence is 16 residues long. V gave up 1 base and J gave up 0 bases, with 12 bases separating them. The CDR3 protein is CASSIGGGTVNTEAFF. In nucleotides, the CDR3 is TGTGCCAGTAGTATAGGTGGCGGGACGGTGAACACTGAAGCTTTCTTT.

This clonotype was detected ten times or more. CDR3 DNA: TGTGCCAGCAACCGGCAACTAGCGGGAGCAGATACGCAGTATTTT. Amino acids: CASNRQLAGADTQYF. V usage is TRBV5-5 and J usage is TRBJ2-3; 11 positions match TRBD2. This CDR3 is 15 amino acids long. CDR1 and CDR2 (germline): SGHKS, YYEKEE (reference sequence). V shed 6 bases and J 4 bases; nucleotides not matched to a gene: 7.

This chain links TRBV7-3 with TRBJ2-7; 10 bases fit TRBD1. The end of the DNA is better explained by TRBJ2-1, so the J call may be wrong. The CDR3 covers 15 residues. Germline assignment: CDR1 SGHTA and CDR2 FQGTGA. The CDR3 loop is CASSPTGGDNNEQFF. The DNA of the CDR3 is TGTGCCAGCAGCCCGACAGGGGGCGATAACAATGAGCAGTTCTTC.

This clonotype was counted a few times. V is TRBV3-1 and J is TRBJ1-6; D gene unclear. V lost 2 bases, J lost 6 bases, and 2 bases lay in between. CDR3 size: 12 residues. The germline V gene encodes CDR1 LGHDT and CDR2 YNNKEL (reference sequence). CDR3 amino acids: CASSQPNSPLHF. CDR3 DNA sequence: TGTGCCAGCAGCCAACCTAATTCACCCCTCCACTTT.

This clonotype was seen only a few times. The V gene is TRBV29-1, the J gene TRBJ2-2; D is unclear. The V end lost 7 bases, the J end lost 2 bases, and 11 bases lay between the germline ends. The CDR3 is 13 residues long. Germline CDR1 SQVTM, CDR2 ANQGSEA. CDR3 nucleotides: TGCAGCGCGGGTCATTCAAACACCGGGGAGCTGTTTTTT. This sequence encodes CSAGHSNTGELFF.

This clonotype came up many times. The J gene is TRBJ2-7, the V gene TRBV5-1; TRBD2 agrees at 9 bases. Germline CDR1 SGHRS, CDR2 YFSETQ. The CDR3 is 17 amino acids. Germline trimming cut 6 bases from V and 7 bases from J; bases unmatched to any gene: 20. As DNA, the CDR3 is TGCGCCAGCACCCCCGGGGCGGGAGGGCCCGGAATCCGGGAGCAGTACTTC. It codes for CASTPGAGGPGIREQYF.

The rearrangement uses TRBV20-1 and TRBJ2-3; 12 bases align to TRBD2. This CDR3 has 16 residues. Germline V gene lookup returns CDR1 DFQATT and CDR2 SNEGSKA (reference sequence). The ends lost 1 base at V and 8 bases at J; junction bases unmatched: 10. CDR3 nucleotides: TGCAGTGCTAGAGTTGCTAGCGGGGGGGCCGCTCCTACGCAGTATTTT. It is translated as CSARVASGGAAPTQYF.

This clonotype was recorded a few times. The V gene is TRBV5-4, the J gene TRBJ2-2; TRBD2 might be the D (6 bases). The V end was cut by 0 bases, the J end by 5 bases, with 17 bases between. Looked up from germline, CDR1 is SGHNT and CDR2 is YYREEE (reference sequence). The CDR3 extends over 17 amino acids. The CDR3: CASSLDGALGGTGELFF. The CDR3 coding sequence is TGTGCCAGCAGCTTGGATGGGGCCCTTGGGGGGACCGGGGAGCTGTTTTTT. The variable domain in full, completed from reference TRBV5-4 and TRBJ2-2, reads ETGVTQSPTHLIKTRGQQVTLRCSSQSGHNTVSWYQQALGQGPQFIFQYYREEENGRGNFPPRFSGLQFPNYSSELNVNALELDDSALYLCASSLDGALGGTGELFFGEGSRLTVL.

This clonotype was seen a few times. The V gene is TRBV5-1, the J gene TRBJ2-1, with 8 nucleotides matching TRBD2. Germline CDR1 is SGHRS and CDR2 is YFSETQ. The CDR3 is 15 residues long. Losses at the gene ends were 7 bases for V and 4 bases for J; bases not matched to a gene: 10. The CDR3 bases are TGCGCCAGCGGGAAGGGACTAGTCGATTACAATGAGCAGTTCTTC. Encoded protein: CASGKGLVDYNEQFF. Filled out from reference TRBV5-1 and TRBJ2-1, the complete variable domain reads KAGVTQTPRYLIKTRGQQVTLSCSPISGHRSVSWYQQTPGQGLQFLFEYFSETQRNKGNFPGRFSGRQFSNSRSEMNVSTLELGDSALYLCASGKGLVDYNEQFFGPGTRLTVL.

Concerning this clonotype: This is likely a read error, given that the CDR3 carries no conserved phenylalanine or tryptophan at its end. The DNA is omitted, as the CDR3 cannot be located on it reliably, and the CDR3 follows TCRdb's listing. V is TRBV20-1 and J is TRBJ2-2; the D call in the table, TRBD2, was not verified against the DNA. The CDR3 has 11 residues if both end residues are counted. CDR1 DFQATT and CDR2 SNEGSKA come from the germline V gene (reference sequence). The CDR3 loop reads CSARRAQGRGS.